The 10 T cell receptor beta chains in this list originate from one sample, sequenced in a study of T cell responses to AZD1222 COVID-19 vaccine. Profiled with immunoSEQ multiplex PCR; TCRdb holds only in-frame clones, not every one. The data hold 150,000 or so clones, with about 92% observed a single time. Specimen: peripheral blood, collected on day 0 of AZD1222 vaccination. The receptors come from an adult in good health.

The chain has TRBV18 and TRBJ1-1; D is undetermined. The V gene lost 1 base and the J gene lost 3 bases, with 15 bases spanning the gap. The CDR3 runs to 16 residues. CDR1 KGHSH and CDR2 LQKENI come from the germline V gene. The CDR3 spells CASSPRDYMDDTEAFF. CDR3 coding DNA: TGTGCCAGCTCACCACGTGATTATATGGACGACACTGAAGCTTTCTTT.

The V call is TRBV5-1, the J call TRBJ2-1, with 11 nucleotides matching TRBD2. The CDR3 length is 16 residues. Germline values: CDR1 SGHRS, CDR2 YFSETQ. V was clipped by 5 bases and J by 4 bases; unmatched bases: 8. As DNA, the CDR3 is TGCGCCAGCAGTCCGTTACTAGCGGGGGATTACAATGAGCAGTTCTTC. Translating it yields CASSPLLAGDYNEQFF.

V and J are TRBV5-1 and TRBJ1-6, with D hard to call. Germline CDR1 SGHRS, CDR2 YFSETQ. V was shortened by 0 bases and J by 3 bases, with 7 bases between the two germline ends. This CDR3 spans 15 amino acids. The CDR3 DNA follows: TGCGCCAGCAGCTTGGACCAGATCTATAATTCACCCCTCCACTTT. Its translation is CASSLDQIYNSPLHF.

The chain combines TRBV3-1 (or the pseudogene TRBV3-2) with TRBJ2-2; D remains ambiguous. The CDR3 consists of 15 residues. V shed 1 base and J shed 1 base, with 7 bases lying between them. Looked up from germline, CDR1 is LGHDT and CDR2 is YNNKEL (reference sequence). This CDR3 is CASSQGWGNTGELFF. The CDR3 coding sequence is TGTGCCAGCAGCCAAGGGTGGGGGAACACCGGGGAGCTGTTTTTT.

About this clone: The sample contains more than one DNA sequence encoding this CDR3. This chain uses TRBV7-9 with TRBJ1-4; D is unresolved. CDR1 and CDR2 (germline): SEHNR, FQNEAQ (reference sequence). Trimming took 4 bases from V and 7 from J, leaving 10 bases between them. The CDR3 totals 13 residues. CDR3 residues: CASSSGSREKLFF. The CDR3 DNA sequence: TGTGCCAGCAGCTCCGGTAGCCGTGAAAAACTGTTTTTT.

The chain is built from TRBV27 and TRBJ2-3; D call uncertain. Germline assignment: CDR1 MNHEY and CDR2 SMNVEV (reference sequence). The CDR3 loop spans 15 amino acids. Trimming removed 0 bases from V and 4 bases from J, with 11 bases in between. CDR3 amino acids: CASSLSSSFADTQYF. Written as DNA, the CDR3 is TGTGCCAGCAGTTTATCTTCTAGTTTCGCAGATACGCAGTATTTT.

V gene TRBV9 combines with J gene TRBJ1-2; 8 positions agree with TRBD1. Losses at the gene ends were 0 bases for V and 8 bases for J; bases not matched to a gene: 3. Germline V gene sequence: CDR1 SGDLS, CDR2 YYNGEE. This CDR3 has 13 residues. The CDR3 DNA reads TGTGCCAGCAGCGTAGTGGACAGGGAGGGCTACACCTTC. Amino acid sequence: CASSVVDREGYTF.

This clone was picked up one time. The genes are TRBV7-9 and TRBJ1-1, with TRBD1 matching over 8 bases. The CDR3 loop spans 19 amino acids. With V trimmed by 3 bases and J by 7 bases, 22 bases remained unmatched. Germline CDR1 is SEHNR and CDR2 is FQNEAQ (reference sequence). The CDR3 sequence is CASSFYRTGGSGTGDEAFF. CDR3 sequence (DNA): TGTGCCAGCAGCTTTTATCGTACAGGGGGTTCCGGGACAGGAGATGAAGCTTTCTTT.

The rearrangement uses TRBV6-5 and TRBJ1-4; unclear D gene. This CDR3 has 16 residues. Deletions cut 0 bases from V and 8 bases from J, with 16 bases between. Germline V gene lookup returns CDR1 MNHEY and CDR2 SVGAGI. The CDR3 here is CASSYSSRAWEEKLFF. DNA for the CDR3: TGTGCCAGCAGTTACTCGTCCCGGGCCTGGGAAGAAAAACTGTTTTTT.

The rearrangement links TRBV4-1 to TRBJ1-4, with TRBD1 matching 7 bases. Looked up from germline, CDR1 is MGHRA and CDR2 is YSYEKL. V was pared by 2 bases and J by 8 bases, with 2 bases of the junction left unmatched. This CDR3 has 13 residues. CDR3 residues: CASSQLQGEKLFF. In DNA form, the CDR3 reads TGCGCCAGCAGCCAACTACAGGGGGAAAAACTGTTTTTT.